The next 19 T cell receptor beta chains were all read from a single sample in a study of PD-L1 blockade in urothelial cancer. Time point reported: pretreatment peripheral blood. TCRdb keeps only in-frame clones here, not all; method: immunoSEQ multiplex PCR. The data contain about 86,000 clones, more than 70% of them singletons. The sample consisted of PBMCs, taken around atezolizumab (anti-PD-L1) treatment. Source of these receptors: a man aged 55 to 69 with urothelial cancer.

This CDR3 is CASSLGTSTDTQYF. The DNA of the CDR3 is TGTGCCAGCAGCTTGGGAACTAGCACAGATACGCAGTATTTT. The gene calls are TRBV5-4 and TRBJ2-3, with unresolved D. CDR1 and CDR2 (germline): SGHNT, YYREEE (reference sequence). This CDR3 spans 14 amino acids. The V gene lost 0 bases and the J gene lost 0 bases, with 5 bases spanning the gap.

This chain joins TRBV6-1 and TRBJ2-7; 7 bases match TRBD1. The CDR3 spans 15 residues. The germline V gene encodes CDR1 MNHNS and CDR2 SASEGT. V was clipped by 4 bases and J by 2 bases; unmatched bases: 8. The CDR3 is CASSVPGQVTYEQYF. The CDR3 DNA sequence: TGTGCCAGCAGTGTCCCCGGACAGGTAACCTACGAGCAGTACTTC.

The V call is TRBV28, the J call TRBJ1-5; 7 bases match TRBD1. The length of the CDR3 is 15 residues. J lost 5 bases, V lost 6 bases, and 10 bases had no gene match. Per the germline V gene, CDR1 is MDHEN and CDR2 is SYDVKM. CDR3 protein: CASSPWGRGDQPQHF. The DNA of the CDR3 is TGTGCCAGCAGCCCCTGGGGCAGGGGGGATCAGCCCCAGCATTTT.

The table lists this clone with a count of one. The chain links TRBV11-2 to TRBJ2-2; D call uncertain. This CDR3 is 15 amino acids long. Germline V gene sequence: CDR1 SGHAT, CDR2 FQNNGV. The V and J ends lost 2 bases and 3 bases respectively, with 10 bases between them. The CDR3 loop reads CASSLSRIDTGELFF. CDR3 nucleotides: TGTGCCAGCAGCTTAAGCCGAATAGACACCGGGGAGCTGTTTTTT.

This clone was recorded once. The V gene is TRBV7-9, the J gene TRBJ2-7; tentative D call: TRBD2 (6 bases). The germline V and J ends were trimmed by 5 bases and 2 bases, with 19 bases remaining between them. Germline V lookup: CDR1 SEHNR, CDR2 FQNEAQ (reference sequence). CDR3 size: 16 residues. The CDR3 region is CASSALLAGQAYEQYF. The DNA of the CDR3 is TGTGCCAGCAGCGCCCTTTTGGCGGGGCAAGCCTACGAGCAGTACTTC.

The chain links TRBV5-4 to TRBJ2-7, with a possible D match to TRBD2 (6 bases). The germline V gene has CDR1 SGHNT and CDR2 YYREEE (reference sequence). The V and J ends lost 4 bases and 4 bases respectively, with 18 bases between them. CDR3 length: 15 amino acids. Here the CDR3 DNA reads TGTGCCAGCAGCCAATCTAGCGCTCGGGGGTACGAGCAGTACTTC. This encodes CASSQSSARGYEQYF. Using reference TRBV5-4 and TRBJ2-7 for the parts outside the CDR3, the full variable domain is ETGVTQSPTHLIKTRGQQVTLRCSSQSGHNTVSWYQQALGQGPQFIFQYYREEENGRGNFPPRFSGLQFPNYSSELNVNALELDDSALYLCASSQSSARGYEQYFGPGTRLTVT.

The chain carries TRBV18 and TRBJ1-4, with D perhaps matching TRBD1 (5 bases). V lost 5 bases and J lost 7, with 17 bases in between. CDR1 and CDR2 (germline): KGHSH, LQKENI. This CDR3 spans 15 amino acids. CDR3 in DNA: TGTGCCAGCTCAGAAATTACAGGAGGGAGTGAAAAACTGTTTTTT. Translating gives CASSEITGGSEKLFF.

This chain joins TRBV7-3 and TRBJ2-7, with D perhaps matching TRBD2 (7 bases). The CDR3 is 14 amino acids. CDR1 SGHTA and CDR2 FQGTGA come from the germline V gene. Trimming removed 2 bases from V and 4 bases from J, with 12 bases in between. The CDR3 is CASSLGGGGYEQYF. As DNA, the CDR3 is TGTGCCAGCAGCTTAGGAGGGGGAGGGTACGAGCAGTACTTC. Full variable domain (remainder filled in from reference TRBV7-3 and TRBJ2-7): GAGVSQTPSNKVTEKGKYVELRCDPISGHTALYWYRQSLGQGPEFLIYFQGTGAADDSGLPNDRFFAVRPEGSVSTLKIQRTERGDSAVYLCASSLGGGGYEQYFGPGTRLTVT.

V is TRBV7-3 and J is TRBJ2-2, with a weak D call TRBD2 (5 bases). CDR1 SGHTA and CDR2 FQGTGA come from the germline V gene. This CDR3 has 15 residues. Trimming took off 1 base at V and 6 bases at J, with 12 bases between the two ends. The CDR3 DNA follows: TGTGCCAGCAGCTTAATGGTGGGAGAGGCCGGGGAGCTGTTTTTT. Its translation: CASSLMVGEAGELFF. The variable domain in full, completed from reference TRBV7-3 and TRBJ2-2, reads GAGVSQTPSNKVTEKGKYVELRCDPISGHTALYWYRQSLGQGPEFLIYFQGTGAADDSGLPNDRFFAVRPEGSVSTLKIQRTERGDSAVYLCASSLMVGEAGELFFGEGSRLTVL.

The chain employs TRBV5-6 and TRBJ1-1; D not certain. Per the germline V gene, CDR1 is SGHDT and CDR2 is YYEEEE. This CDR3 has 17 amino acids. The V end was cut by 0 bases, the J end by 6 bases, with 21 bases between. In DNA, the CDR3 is TGTGCCAGCAGCTTGGGTAAGGAGGGCGTCCTAGGAGCTGAAGCTTTCTTT. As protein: CASSLGKEGVLGAEAFF. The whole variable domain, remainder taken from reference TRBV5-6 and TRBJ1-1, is DAGVTQSPTHLIKTRGQQVTLRCSPKSGHDTVSWYQQALGQGPQFIFQYYEEEERQRGNFPDRFSGHQFPNYSSELNVNALLLGDSALYLCASSLGKEGVLGAEAFFGQGTRLTVV.

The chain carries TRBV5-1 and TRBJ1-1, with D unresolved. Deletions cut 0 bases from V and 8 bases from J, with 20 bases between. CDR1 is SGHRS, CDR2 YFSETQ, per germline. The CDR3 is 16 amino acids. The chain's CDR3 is CASSLGSTWQASEAFF. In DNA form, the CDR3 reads TGCGCCAGCAGCTTGGGAAGTACGTGGCAGGCGAGCGAAGCTTTCTTT.

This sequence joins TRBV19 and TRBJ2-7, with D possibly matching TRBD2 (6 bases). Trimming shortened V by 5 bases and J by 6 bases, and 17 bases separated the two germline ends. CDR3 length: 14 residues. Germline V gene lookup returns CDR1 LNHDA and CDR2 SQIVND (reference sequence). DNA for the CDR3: TGTGCCAGTAGTGTAAACCGGGACTGGAGCGAGCAGTACTTC. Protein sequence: CASSVNRDWSEQYF.

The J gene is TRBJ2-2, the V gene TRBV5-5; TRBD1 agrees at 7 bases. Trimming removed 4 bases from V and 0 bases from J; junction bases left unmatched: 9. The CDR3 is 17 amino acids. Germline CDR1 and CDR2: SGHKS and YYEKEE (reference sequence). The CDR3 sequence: CASSPTVQGTNTGELFF. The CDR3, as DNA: TGTGCCAGCAGCCCAACTGTACAGGGGACGAACACCGGGGAGCTGTTTTTT.

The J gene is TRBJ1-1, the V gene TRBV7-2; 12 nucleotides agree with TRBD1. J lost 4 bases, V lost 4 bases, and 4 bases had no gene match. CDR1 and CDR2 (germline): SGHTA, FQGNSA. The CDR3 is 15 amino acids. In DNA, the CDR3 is TGTGCCAGCAGCTCCCCGGGACAGGGGGCCACTGAAGCTTTCTTT. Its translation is CASSSPGQGATEAFF.

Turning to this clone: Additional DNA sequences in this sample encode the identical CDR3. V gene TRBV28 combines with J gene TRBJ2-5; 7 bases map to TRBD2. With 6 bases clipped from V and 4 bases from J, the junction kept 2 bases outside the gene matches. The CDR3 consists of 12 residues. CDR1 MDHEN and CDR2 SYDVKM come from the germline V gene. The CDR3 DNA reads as TGTGCCAGCAGGCGGGGGTCAGAGACCCAGTACTTC. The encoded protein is CASRRGSETQYF.

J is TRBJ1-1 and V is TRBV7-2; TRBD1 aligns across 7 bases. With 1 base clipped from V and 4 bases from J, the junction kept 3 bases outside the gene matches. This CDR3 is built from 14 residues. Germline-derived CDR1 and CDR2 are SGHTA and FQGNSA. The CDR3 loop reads CASSLDPGGTEAFF. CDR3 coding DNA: TGTGCCAGCAGCTTAGATCCAGGGGGCACTGAAGCTTTCTTT.

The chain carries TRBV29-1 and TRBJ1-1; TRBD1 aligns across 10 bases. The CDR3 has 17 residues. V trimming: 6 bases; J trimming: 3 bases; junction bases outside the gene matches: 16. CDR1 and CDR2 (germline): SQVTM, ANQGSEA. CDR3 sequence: CSVGDRGRGQGDTEAFF. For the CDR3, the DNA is TGCAGCGTGGGGGACAGGGGTAGGGGGCAAGGGGACACTGAAGCTTTCTTT.

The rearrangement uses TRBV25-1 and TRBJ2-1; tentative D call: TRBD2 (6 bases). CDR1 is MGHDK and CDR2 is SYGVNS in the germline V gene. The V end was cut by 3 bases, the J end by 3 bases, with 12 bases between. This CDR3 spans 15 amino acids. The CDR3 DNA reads TGTGCCAGCAGTGATGCCGGGGGAGACTACAATGAGCAGTTCTTC. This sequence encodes CASSDAGGDYNEQFF.

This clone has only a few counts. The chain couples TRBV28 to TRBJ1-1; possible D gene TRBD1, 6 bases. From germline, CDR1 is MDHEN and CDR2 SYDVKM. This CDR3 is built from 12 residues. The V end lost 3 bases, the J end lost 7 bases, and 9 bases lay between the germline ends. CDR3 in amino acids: CASSLGADEAFF. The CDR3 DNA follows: TGTGCCAGCAGTTTGGGGGCAGATGAAGCTTTCTTT.